Shown below are 7 T cell receptor beta chains from a single sample sequenced in a study of cytomegalovirus exposure and HLA in healthy donors (dated 2017 in TCRdb). The library was built by means of the immunoSEQ multiplex PCR assay. As stored in TCRdb, this immuneACCESS dataset retains in-frame rearrangements with V and J assigned. A fraction of the clones does not appear; measured against another copy, unresolved V genes explain less than half of the discrepancy, and the remainder lacks a known reason. The sample data list 90,000 to 120,000 clones, and around 82% of these were observed just once. About 2.9% of the sample comes from the top ten. The sequencing input was PBMCs. The source is a woman aged 18-35 years in good health and CMV-seronegative.

V is TRBV20-1 and J is TRBJ1-2, with 8 positions matching TRBD1. The CDR3 loop spans 11 amino acids. CDR1 DFQATT and CDR2 SNEGSKA come from the germline V gene (reference sequence). Germline trimming cut 5 bases from V and 8 bases from J; bases unmatched to any gene: 4. The CDR3 DNA follows: TGCAGTGCTGGACAGGGAGTAGGCTACACCTTC. It specifies CSAGQGVGYTF.

With regard to this clone: The same CDR3 can be traced to other DNA sequences in this sample. The chain has TRBV5-1 and TRBJ2-7, with a tentative D call TRBD2 (6 bases). Per the germline V gene, CDR1 is SGHRS and CDR2 is YFSETQ. Trimming pared 0 bases from V and 3 bases from J, leaving 10 bases between. CDR3 length: 14 amino acids. For the CDR3, the DNA is TGCGCCAGCAGCTTGGTTGGCGGGGACTACGAGCAGTACTTC. Protein sequence: CASSLVGGDYEQYF.

V usage is TRBV13 and J usage is TRBJ2-3, with 7 bases that match TRBD2. V trimming: 5 bases; J trimming: 6 bases; junction bases outside the gene matches: 11. The CDR3 covers 15 residues. CDR1 is PRHDT and CDR2 is FYEKMQ in the germline V gene (reference sequence). Here the CDR3 reads CASSRPRGVGDTQYF. The CDR3 DNA reads TGTGCCAGCAGCCGCCCCCGGGGGGTAGGGGATACGCAGTATTTT. Variable domain in full (rest from reference TRBV13 and TRBJ2-3): AAGVIQSPRHLIKEKRETATLKCYPIPRHDTVYWYQQGPGQDPQFLISFYEKMQSDKGSIPDRFSAQQFSDYHSELNMSSLELGDSALYFCASSRPRGVGDTQYFGPGTRLTVL.

This chain links TRBV9 with TRBJ1-2, with TRBD1 identical over 8 bases. The CDR3 runs to 14 residues. J lost 6 bases, V lost 4 bases, and 8 bases had no gene match. Germline CDR1 is SGDLS and CDR2 is YYNGEE. The CDR3 reads CASSLTGGSDGYTF. The CDR3 coding sequence is TGTGCCAGCAGCCTTACAGGGGGGTCAGATGGCTACACCTTC. Combining the CDR3 with reference TRBV9 and TRBJ1-2 gives the whole variable domain DSGVTQTPKHLITATGQRVTLRCSPRSGDLSVYWYQQSLDQGLQFLIQYYNGEERAKGNILERFSAQQFPDLHSELNLSSLELGDSALYFCASSLTGGSDGYTFGSGTRLTVV.

The genes are TRBV10-2 and TRBJ1-4; D may be TRBD1 (5 bases). The CDR3 is made up of 13 amino acids. The germline V and J ends were trimmed by 6 bases and 5 bases, with 10 bases remaining between them. CDR1 and CDR2 (germline): WSHSY, SAAADI. The CDR3 region is CASRDRKNEKLFF. In DNA, the CDR3 is TGCGCCAGCAGAGACAGAAAGAATGAAAAACTGTTTTTT.

The chain uses TRBV9 and TRBJ2-3, with D perhaps TRBD2 (6 bases). Germline CDR1 reads SGDLS; CDR2 reads YYNGEE. Trimming removed 0 bases from V and 1 base from J, with 12 bases in between. The CDR3 spans 16 residues. CDR3 sequence reads: CASSVDRPSGTDTQYF. In nucleotides, the CDR3 is TGTGCCAGCAGCGTAGATCGTCCTAGCGGCACAGATACGCAGTATTTT.

The chain is built from TRBV28 and TRBJ2-7, with a possible D match to TRBD1 (6 bases). Germline CDR1 is MDHEN and CDR2 is SYDVKM. CDR3 length equals 17 residues. V was clipped by 5 bases and J by 7 bases, with 27 bases between them. CDR3 nucleotide sequence: TGTGCCAGCAGTCGCCCGGCTCCGACAGGCGCGTTCGGGGAGCAGTACTTC. Translated: CASSRPAPTGAFGEQYF. Full variable domain (rest looked up from reference TRBV28 and TRBJ2-7): DVKVTQSSRYLVKRTGEKVFLECVQDMDHENMFWYRQDPGLGLRLIYFSYDVKMKEKGDIPEGYSVSREKKERFSLILESASTNQTSMYLCASSRPAPTGAFGEQYFGPGTRLTVT.